The sequence of this TCR beta chain was determined in a study of T-cell memory formation after mild COVID-19. Whole-study findings and limits: The study detected some responding clones in pre-infection memory, suggesting cross-reactive memory joined. Later expanders leaned CD4+, whereas clones that contracted between day 15 and 85 were balanced CD4/CD8.

As to this clonotype: Its antigen is not identified.

A 5'RACE reaction primed in the constant segment made cDNA libraries of TCR alpha and TCR beta, and these carried sample barcodes and UMIs. MiXCR was run by TCRdb on the 5' RACE reads, yielding one entry per CDR3 protein. This table holds under 300,000 distinct CDR3 sequences, around 16% found once. This CDR3 has 13 residues. The trim removed 6 bases at V and 9 bases at J, leaving 8 bases unmatched. Looked up from germline, CDR1 is MNHEY and CDR2 is SVGEGT. This chain links TRBV6-2 or TRBV6-3 with TRBJ1-5; TRBD1 matches 7 bases. This sequence was found in a man in his late teens or twenties who had mild COVID-19 (a few samples of this study predate the infection). Cell type and time point are not known. The sequenced material came from PBMCs or a T cell subset sorted from them (not recorded which). The CDR3 DNA is TGTGCCAGCAGCGGGACAGCGTCTTTGCCCCAGCATTTT. Protein product: CASSGTASLPQHF.